The 24 T cell receptor beta chains below were found in one sample sequenced in a study of T cells expressing NK-cell markers. Reprocessing the 5' RACE reads, TCRdb reports a single entry for every CDR3 protein and omits DNA. Here the sample table reports approximately 460,000 distinct CDR3 sequences. The sequenced sample consisted of blood T cells: a sorted CD56 or NKG2C T cell subset, CD4+ or CD8+ T cells, or bulk PBMC T cells (not recorded which). These receptors were obtained from a woman aged 18 to 69 in good health.

The chain joins TRBV11-3 to TRBJ1-1; as DNA is missing, the TRBD1 call by TCRdb cannot be tested. This CDR3 contains 14 residues. In germline, CDR1 is SGHNT, CDR2 YENEEA. The CDR3 loop is CASSADGQSTEAFF.

The chain has TRBV11-2 and TRBJ2-1. Germline CDR1 and CDR2: SGHAT and FQNNGV. The CDR3 totals 15 residues. The CDR3 loop is CASSLVSSNYNEQFF.

This sequence joins TRBV27 and TRBJ2-1. CDR1 and CDR2 from the germline V gene are MNHEY and SMNVEV (reference sequence). The CDR3 totals 14 residues. CDR3 sequence: CASSLVGGSGEQFF.

V usage is TRBV15 and J usage is TRBJ2-1. The CDR3 extends over 14 amino acids. CDR1 is LNHNV, CDR2 YYDKDF, per germline (reference sequence). The CDR3 loop is CATSSVDQWGKQFF.

The J gene is TRBJ2-7, the V gene TRBV3-1; the D call of TRBD1 rests on TCRdb alone, since no DNA is present to check it. This CDR3 has 13 amino acids. Germline V gene lookup returns CDR1 LGHDT and CDR2 YNNKEL (reference sequence). CDR3 in amino acids: CASSLARAYEQYF.

This chain uses TRBV6-2 or TRBV6-3 with TRBJ2-1; TCRdb's D gene call, TRBD1, goes unchecked for lack of DNA. Germline V CDR1 and CDR2: MNHEY, SVGEGT. This CDR3 has 15 residues. CDR3 region: CASSFRGLFRNEQFF.

The chain is built from TRBV11-1 and TRBJ2-3; TCRdb's D gene call, TRBD1, goes unchecked for lack of DNA. Germline CDR1 reads SGHAT; CDR2 reads FQDESV (reference sequence). The CDR3 length is 15 residues. The CDR3 here is CASSAGTRSTDTQYF.

The rearrangement uses TRBV12-3 or TRBV12-4 and TRBJ1-5; checking the TCRdb D call of TRBD1 is not possible without DNA. The CDR3 is 14 amino acids. CDR3 sequence reads: CASSFVDTNQPQHF.

The chain recombines TRBV28 with TRBJ1-3. This CDR3 spans 12 amino acids. From germline, CDR1 is MDHEN and CDR2 SYDVKM. The CDR3 protein is CASARAGNTIYF. The full variable domain, in which reference TRBV28 and TRBJ1-3 provide the parts outside the CDR3, is DVKVTQSSRYLVKRTGEKVFLECVQDMDHENMFWYRQDPGLGLRLIYFSYDVKMKEKGDIPEGYSVSREKKERFSLILESASTNQTSMYLCASARAGNTIYFGEGSWLTVV.

This chain connects TRBV4-1 to TRBJ1-2. Germline CDR1 MGHRA, CDR2 YSYEKL. The CDR3 has 11 amino acids. The CDR3 reads CASSQGQVKTF.

The rearrangement joins TRBV5-4 to TRBJ2-1. Germline CDR1 SGHNT, CDR2 YYREEE (reference sequence). This CDR3 is 14 amino acids long. CDR3 amino acids: CASSLVNGIGEQFF.

This rearrangement joins TRBV7-9 to TRBJ2-7; TCRdb's D gene call, TRBD2, goes unchecked for lack of DNA. CDR1 and CDR2 from the germline V gene are SEHNR and FQNEAQ (reference sequence). This CDR3 spans 16 amino acids. CDR3: CASSLGGLAGVGEQYF.

The chain employs TRBV25-1 and TRBJ1-1; without DNA, the TCRdb call of TRBD1 cannot be checked. Germline V gene sequence: CDR1 MGHDK, CDR2 SYGVNS. CDR3 length: 14 residues. CDR3 protein: CASSGPGLYTEAFF.

V gene TRBV21-1 combines with J gene TRBJ2-3; TCRdb picks TRBD1, but there is no DNA to check that call. TRBV21-1 is recorded as a pseudogene. This CDR3 contains 18 residues. CDR3 loop: CASSLGAIWGKIGDTQYF.

V gene TRBV6-1 combines with J gene TRBJ2-7; TCRdb selects TRBD1, and the lack of DNA leaves this call unchecked. The CDR3 has 13 amino acids. CDR1 is MNHNS and CDR2 is SASEGT in the germline V gene. CDR3: CASSELSGGEQYF.

The chain recombines TRBV6-2 or TRBV6-3 with TRBJ1-5; the TRBD1 assignment by TCRdb is unverifiable without DNA. Germline V CDR1 and CDR2: MNHEY, SVGEGT. The CDR3 length is 14 residues. This CDR3 reads CASSGQGGGQPQHF.

The chain joins TRBV5-1 to TRBJ2-1; as DNA is missing, the TRBD2 call by TCRdb cannot be tested. Germline-derived CDR1 and CDR2 are SGHRS and YFSETQ. The CDR3 is made up of 14 amino acids. The CDR3 sequence: CASRAGETYNEQFF.

The chain recombines TRBV25-1 with TRBJ2-7. The CDR3 contains 14 residues. Germline V gene sequence: CDR1 MGHDK, CDR2 SYGVNS. The CDR3 loop is CASSDSDPTYEQYF.

V and J are TRBV7-2 and TRBJ1-2; the TRBD1 assignment by TCRdb is unverifiable without DNA. CDR3 size: 16 residues. Germline loops: CDR1 SGHTA, CDR2 FQGNSA. The CDR3 loop is CASSPVEGDLNYGYTF.

The rearrangement links TRBV25-1 to TRBJ2-3; TCRdb's assignment of TRBD2 cannot be checked, as there is no DNA. The germline V gene encodes CDR1 MGHDK and CDR2 SYGVNS. This CDR3 is built from 18 residues. The CDR3 region is CASSDPGTSGGGTDTQYF.

The V gene is TRBV20-1, the J gene TRBJ1-1. This CDR3 comprises 16 residues. Germline-derived CDR1 and CDR2 are DFQATT and SNEGSKA (reference sequence). This chain's CDR3 is CSARDWVTSLRPEAFF.

The rearrangement joins TRBV7-7 to TRBJ2-1; TCRdb's assignment of TRBD2 cannot be checked, as there is no DNA. The germline V gene has CDR1 SSHAT and CDR2 FNYEAQ (reference sequence). This CDR3 spans 15 amino acids. CDR3 residues: CASSQVGGAYNEQFF.

This chain connects TRBV19 to TRBJ2-1. The CDR3 contains 14 residues. The germline CDR1 and CDR2 sequences are LNHDA and SQIVND (reference sequence). CDR3 amino acids: CASKDRGSYNEQFF.

The gene calls are TRBV7-8 and TRBJ1-5; TCRdb calls TRBD1, which cannot be checked without DNA. Per germline, CDR1 SGHVS and CDR2 FQNEAQ. CDR3 length: 17 amino acids. CDR3 sequence reads: CASSSSRDRAYNQPQHF.